These T cell receptor beta chains were read from a single sample in a study of blood T cell repertoires in COVID-19. The table came from immunoSEQ multiplex PCR; TCRdb's copy has only in-frame clones and leaves some out. The sample holds around 220,000 clones, under 85% seen once. Source material: peripheral blood. These receptors were obtained from a woman of 80 years or more with COVID-19, enrolled during active disease. Each CDR3 is given with its conserved first and last residue. Each record gives: D gene, clone size, J gene, V gene, CDR3 DNA, CDR3 protein. D genes are given only for firm matches. A clone size is listed for some rows: how often the clone was seen (once, few, many), or a class if it is expanded.

TRBD2 - TRBJ2-5 TRBV7-3 TGTGCCAGCAGCTCCCACGGGAGCGGGAGGGCTCCTGGTCTCTACTTC CASSSHGSGRAPGLYF
- - TRBJ1-3 TRBV5-1 TGCGCCAGCAGCTGGGGAGGGGACCCAAGCTCTGGAAACACCATATATTTT CASSWGGDPSSGNTIYF
- - TRBJ2-7 TRBV5-8 TGTGCCAGCAATGCCCGCGGAGCTACTTACGAGCAGTACTTC CASNARGATYEQYF
- - TRBJ2-5 TRBV2 TGTGCCAGCATAGGTACAGGGATGGAGACCCAGTACTTC CASIGTGMETQYF
TRBD1 - TRBJ1-6 TRBV6-5 TGTGCCAGCAGGTTGACAGGGCGAAGTTCACCCCTCCACTTT CASRLTGRSSPLHF
- - TRBJ2-5 TRBV10-3 TGTGCCATCAGTGAGGCCGGAGAGACCCAGTACTTC CAISEAGETQYF
- - TRBJ2-1 TRBV14 TGTGCCAGCAGCCAAGGACTCAGGGAAAGGGAGTTCTTC CASSQGLREREFF
TRBD1 - TRBJ2-7 TRBV28 TGTGCCAGCAGTGCCGCTCAACAGGGGGACCACGAGCAGTACTTC CASSAAQQGDHEQYF
- once TRBJ1-6 TRBV5-1 TGCGCCAGCAGCTTGGGATCGCGGGAATATAATTCACCCCTCCACTTT CASSLGSREYNSPLHF
TRBD2 - TRBJ2-5 TRBV5-1 TGCGCCAGCAGCGCCGCCGGGACTAGTGAGGAGACCCAGTACTTC CASSAAGTSEETQYF
TRBD1 - TRBJ1-5 TRBV11-2 TGTGCCAGCAGCCTGGGACAGCATCAGCCCCAGCATTTT CASSLGQHQPQHF
TRBD2 once TRBJ2-7 TRBV10-3 TGTGCCATCAGTGAGGTGGGCGGGGGGAACTCCTACGAGCAGTACTTC CAISEVGGGNSYEQYF
- - TRBJ1-3 TRBV6-5 TGTGCCAGCAGTTCTTTCAGGGGTGGCGCGGACACCATATATTTT CASSSFRGGADTIYF
TRBD1 - TRBJ2-1 TRBV5-1 TGCGCCAGCAGCTCCTTGGACAGGGAAGCGTACAATGAGCAGTTCTTC CASSSLDREAYNEQFF
TRBD1 few TRBJ2-4 TRBV7-2 TGTGCCAGCAGGGGACAGCACTTCCTAGGGTCTTTAGCCAAAAACATTCAGTACTTC CASRGQHFLGSLAKNIQYF
TRBD1 few TRBJ1-2 TRBV5-1 TGCGCCAGCAGCTTGAGTGGACAGGCTGGTGGCTACACCTTC CASSLSGQAGGYTF
TRBD2 - TRBJ2-3 TRBV11-2 TGTGCCTCGGGGGCGGGAGGAGATACGCAGTATTTT CASGAGGDTQYF
- - TRBJ2-7 TRBV5-1 TGCGCCAGCAGCTTACAAAGCTCCTACGAGCAGTACTTC CASSLQSSYEQYF
- - TRBJ2-1 TRBV4-1 TGCGCCAGCAGCCTTGTCCCGGGACTGGGGTCGGAGCAGTTCTTC CASSLVPGLGSEQFF
TRBD1 - TRBJ1-2 TRBV29-1 TGCAGCGTACTCCACCCCGGGACAGGGTATAGGGGCTACACCTTC CSVLHPGTGYRGYTF
- - TRBJ1-6 TRBV7-9 TGTGCCAGCAGCTTAGGAGGGATTTCACCCCTCCACTTT CASSLGGISPLHF
TRBD1 - TRBJ2-7 TRBV7-2 TGTGCCAGCAGCCCGGGACAGGGGGCCTACGAGCAGTACTTC CASSPGQGAYEQYF
- - TRBJ1-2 TRBV7-8 TGTGCCAGCAGCCCATCGACGGGTGGCTATGGCTACACCTTC CASSPSTGGYGYTF
- few TRBJ1-1 TRBV19 TGTGCCAGTAGTATAGGAGGTGACACTGAAGCTTTCTTT CASSIGGDTEAFF
- - TRBJ2-3 TRBV19 TGTGCCAGTAGTAAGGCACATCGGAGTACAGATACGCAGTATTTT CASSKAHRSTDTQYF
- few TRBJ1-1 TRBV9 TGTGCCAGCAGCGCCCGGCGGGGCGGGTTGAACACTGAAGCTTTCTTT CASSARRGGLNTEAFF
TRBD1 - TRBJ2-3 TRBV6-1 TGTGCCAGCAGTGACCCCGGACAGGGCACAGATACGCAGTATTTT CASSDPGQGTDTQYF
- - TRBJ2-1 TRBV13 TGTGCCAGCACCGGGACACAACGCTACAATGAGCAGTTCTTC CASTGTQRYNEQFF
TRBD1 - TRBJ2-5 TRBV5-5 TGTGCCAGCAGCTTGGCCCCAACAGGGGGGCAAGAGACCCAGTACTTC CASSLAPTGGQETQYF
- - TRBJ1-6 TRBV28 TGTGCCAGCAGTTCCCAGGGCTATAATTCACCCCTCCACTTT CASSSQGYNSPLHF
- - TRBJ2-3 TRBV27 TGTGCCAGCAGTTTATCAGCCCCCGGGGATACGCAGTATTTT CASSLSAPGDTQYF
- - TRBJ1-5 TRBV19 TGTGCCAGCGCGCCGGGAAGCAATCAGCCCCAGCATTTT CASAPGSNQPQHF
- - TRBJ2-7 TRBV14 TGTGCCGGCAGCCAAGTGCCCGGTGCCTCAGGCGAGCAGTACTTC CAGSQVPGASGEQYF
TRBD2 - TRBJ2-3 TRBV29-1 TGCTCCATGGGGCCTTCTAGCGGGGGCACAGATACGCAGTATTTT CSMGPSSGGTDTQYF
- - TRBJ1-6 TRBV15 TGTGCCACCAGCCTCGGAGGCGCAAGCTCCTATAATTCACCCCTCCACTTT CATSLGGASSYNSPLHF
TRBD1 - TRBJ1-1 TRBV6-5 TGTGCCAGCAGTTCCGGGACAGGCGAGTTTTTCTTT CASSSGTGEFFF
- - TRBJ2-5 TRBV28 TGTGCCAGCAGTGAGACAGTCCAAGAGACCCAGTACTTC CASSETVQETQYF
- once TRBJ1-2 TRBV29-1 TGCAGCGTTGGAACAGGGACGGACTACTATGGCTACACCTTC CSVGTGTDYYGYTF
TRBD2 - TRBJ2-1 TRBV6-1 TGTGCCAGCAGTGAACAACCCGCTAGCGGGGGCCCCTACAATGAGCAGTTCTTC CASSEQPASGGPYNEQFF
TRBD1 - TRBJ1-1 TRBV2 TGTGCCGGAACAGGGGAATCGGCTGAAGCTTTCTTT CAGTGESAEAFF
- - TRBJ1-2 TRBV24-1 TGTGCCACCAGCAGGCAGGGGCACTATGGCTACACCTTC CATSRQGHYGYTF
- - TRBJ1-2 TRBV3-1/TRBV3-2 TGTGCCAGCAGCCGCGGTGGTTCTGGCTACACCTTC CASSRGGSGYTF
TRBD1 - TRBJ1-2 TRBV28 TGTGCCAGCTCGGGTGGGACAGGGGGCAGGATGGGTGGCTACACCTTC CASSGGTGGRMGGYTF